These 21 T cell receptor beta chains were all obtained from the same sample, sequenced in a study of response to subunit inactivated influenza vaccine. MiXCR was run by TCRdb on the RT-PCR reads, yielding one entry per CDR3 protein. In the table there are 450,000 to 600,000 distinct CDR3 sequences, 7.2% of which are singletons. The sequencing used PBMCs from blood, collected about 24 months after vaccination. The receptors here all came from a man between 50 and 69 years old who received an inactivated influenza vaccine.

The chain links TRBV10-3 to TRBJ2-7, with TRBD1 as a possible D gene (5 bases). Germline CDR1 ENHRY, CDR2 SYGVKD. Deletions cut 7 bases from V and 0 bases from J, with 16 bases between. The CDR3 is 15 amino acids. The CDR3 here is CAITPGARVSYEQYF. CDR3 DNA: TGTGCCATCACCCCTGGGGCCAGGGTCTCCTACGAGCAGTACTTC.

In its sample, this clonotype was seen many times. The J gene is TRBJ2-5, the V gene TRBV6-6; D is possibly TRBD1 (5 bases). In germline, CDR1 is MNHNY, CDR2 SVGAGI (reference sequence). The V end lost 3 bases, the J end lost 5 bases, and 10 bases lay between the germline ends. The CDR3 contains 13 residues. The CDR3 nucleotides read TGTGCCAGCAGTTATCAGGGTGGGGAGACCCAGTACTTC. It codes for CASSYQGGETQYF.

At least ten counts were recorded for this clonotype. The genes are TRBV9 and TRBJ2-2, with D uncertain. Trimming stripped 0 bases from V and 0 bases from J, with 6 bases between. The CDR3 is 15 amino acids. Germline loops: CDR1 SGDLS, CDR2 YYNGEE. In nucleotides, the CDR3 is TGTGCCAGCAGCGTAGGGCAGACGAACACCGGGGAGCTGTTTTTT. It is translated as CASSVGQTNTGELFF.

The chain couples TRBV5-5 to TRBJ2-5; D gene ambiguous. CDR1 and CDR2 (germline): SGHKS, YYEKEE (reference sequence). The CDR3 runs 15 residues. With 0 bases removed from V and 0 bases from J, the gap between germline ends came to 9 bases. The CDR3 bases are TGTGCCAGCAGCTTGGGGCGTGGGTACCAAGAGACCCAGTACTTC. As protein: CASSLGRGYQETQYF.

This clonotype was picked up many times. The chain couples TRBV12-3 or TRBV12-4 to TRBJ2-1, with TRBD1 matching over 8 bases. After removal of 3 bases from V and 12 bases from J, the junction contained 13 bases not matched to a gene. There are 15 residues in the CDR3. The DNA of the CDR3 is TGTGCCAGCAGTTTGGAGGGGACAGGCTTTGGCAGGCAGTTCTTC. The encoded protein is CASSLEGTGFGRQFF.

This clonotype was found many times. The chain combines TRBV5-1 with TRBJ2-2, with 9 bases lining up with TRBD2. The CDR3 has 13 residues. With V trimmed by 1 base and J by 14 bases, 6 bases remained unmatched. Germline V gives CDR1 SGHRS, CDR2 YFSETQ. The CDR3 bases are TGCGCCAGCAGCTTGCGGACTAGCGAAGGCCTGTTTTTT. Encoded protein: CASSLRTSEGLFF.

This clonotype came up a few times. The V and J genes are TRBV3-1 and TRBJ2-3; D possibly corresponds to TRBD2 (5 bases). The germline gives CDR1 LGHDT, CDR2 YNNKEL (reference sequence). The CDR3 runs to 18 residues. V lost 1 base and J 1 base, leaving 18 bases between the germline ends. In DNA form, the CDR3 reads TGTGCCAGCAGCCAAGTCGCGGGCAAGGACGCGGGCACAGATACGCAGTATTTT. It specifies CASSQVAGKDAGTDTQYF.

This clonotype was recorded many times. The chain recombines TRBV7-2 with TRBJ1-5; tentative D call: TRBD1 (5 bases). Germline CDR1 is SGHTA and CDR2 is FQGNSA. The V end was cut by 5 bases, the J end by 6 bases, with 14 bases between. The CDR3 runs to 14 residues. The CDR3 protein is CASSPSGRSQPQHF. CDR3 sequence (DNA): TGTGCCAGCAGCCCCTCAGGGAGAAGTCAGCCCCAGCATTTT.

In its sample, this clonotype was seen many times. The chain uses TRBV7-8 and TRBJ2-1; D tentatively reads TRBD1 or TRBD2 (5 bases each). Germline V gene sequence: CDR1 SGHVS, CDR2 FQNEAQ. The CDR3 is made up of 12 amino acids. Trimming removed 8 bases at V and 6 bases at J, with 11 bases between. The chain's CDR3 is CASGTLGNEQFF. The CDR3 nucleotides read TGTGCCAGCGGGACCCTGGGCAATGAGCAGTTCTTC.

This clonotype was counted a few times. The genes are TRBV18 and TRBJ2-1, with TRBD1 matching 7 bases. Trimming took 5 bases from V and 10 from J; bases not matched to a gene: 5. The length of the CDR3 is 12 residues. Germline V gene lookup returns CDR1 KGHSH and CDR2 LQKENI. The CDR3 DNA follows: TGTGCCAGCTCAGTTCCGGGACAGGAGCAGTTCTTC. Its translation: CASSVPGQEQFF.

This chain connects TRBV3-1 to TRBJ2-1; 9 bases align to TRBD1. The ends lost 8 bases at V and 7 bases at J; junction bases unmatched: 21. Per the germline V gene, CDR1 is LGHDT and CDR2 is YNNKEL (reference sequence). The CDR3 is 18 amino acids. The CDR3 region has the DNA TGTGCCAGCTCCAAACAGGTCCCCTGGACAGGGGTGGTTAATGAGCAGTTCTTC. Residues: CASSKQVPWTGVVNEQFF.

The table lists this clonotype with a few counts. This chain joins TRBV6-5 and TRBJ2-7; tentatively, D is TRBD1 (6 bases). In germline, CDR1 is MNHEY, CDR2 SVGAGI. This CDR3 is 13 amino acids long. V dropped 7 bases and J dropped 2 bases, with 12 bases sitting between them. CDR3 coding DNA: TGTGCCAGCAATTCGGGACATCCCTACGAGCAGTACTTC. The encoded protein is CASNSGHPYEQYF.

At least ten counts were recorded for this clonotype. The rearrangement links TRBV30 to TRBJ2-1; 9 bases fit TRBD2. This CDR3 is built from 14 residues. J was trimmed by 2 bases and V by 5 bases; bases with no gene match: 4. Looked up from germline, CDR1 is GTSNPN and CDR2 is SVGIG (reference sequence). The CDR3 coding sequence is TGTGCCTGGTGGCGGGGGGGTCCCTACAATGAGCAGTTCTTC. Its protein product is CAWWRGGPYNEQFF.

This clonotype came up many times. The rearrangement links TRBV29-1 to TRBJ2-5, with 8 nucleotides matching TRBD2. This CDR3 contains 12 residues. CDR1 SQVTM and CDR2 ANQGSEA come from the germline V gene. J was trimmed by 4 bases and V by 6 bases; bases with no gene match: 4. The CDR3 region is CSVITSGETQYF. The CDR3 DNA reads TGCAGCGTCATAACTAGCGGAGAGACCCAGTACTTC.

The rearrangement joins TRBV6-1 to TRBJ2-1; 8 bases are a match to TRBD1. Germline lookup yields CDR1 MNHNS and CDR2 SASEGT. The CDR3 is 15 residues long. V shed 6 bases, J shed 2 bases, and the junction held 6 bases outside the gene matches. The CDR3 coding sequence is TGTGCCAGCAGCACGGACAGGGCCGCCTACAATGAGCAGTTCTTC. This codes for CASSTDRAAYNEQFF.

This clonotype occurred many times. V usage is TRBV28 and J usage is TRBJ2-7; D may be TRBD2 (5 bases). V was cut by 10 bases and J by 7 bases, with 17 bases left in between. CDR1 is MDHEN, CDR2 SYDVKM, per germline. CDR3 length: 12 residues. The CDR3 DNA is TGTGCCACTTCCGGGGTAGATGAAGAGCAGTACTTC. Translated: CATSGVDEEQYF.

This clonotype was seen ten or more times. The V and J genes are TRBV3-1 and TRBJ2-1; D unresolved. Germline V gives CDR1 LGHDT, CDR2 YNNKEL (reference sequence). V shed 1 base and J shed 6 bases, with 7 bases lying between them. The CDR3 sequence is 13 residues long. The CDR3 is CASSQVSSNEQFF. The CDR3 DNA reads as TGTGCCAGCAGCCAAGTTTCCAGCAATGAGCAGTTCTTC.

The chain's CDR3 is CASSLNPAPTDTQYF. CDR3 in DNA: TGTGCCAGCAGCTTAAATCCTGCCCCCACAGATACGCAGTATTTT. The rearrangement links TRBV7-6 to TRBJ2-3; D is uncertain. The CDR3 extends over 15 amino acids. CDR1 is SGHVS and CDR2 is FNYEAQ in the germline V gene. V lost 2 bases and J lost 2, with 11 bases in between.

This clonotype was recorded at least ten times. This chain links TRBV30 with TRBJ2-1; D assignment may be TRBD1 or TRBD2 (5 bases each). The length of the CDR3 is 13 residues. Germline V gene sequence: CDR1 GTSNPN, CDR2 SVGIG (reference sequence). The V and J ends lost 1 base and 13 bases respectively, with 17 bases between them. CDR3 in amino acids: CAWSAGTAGFQFF. The DNA of the CDR3 is TGTGCCTGGAGTGCCGGGACCGCAGGGTTTCAGTTCTTC.

This clonotype was recorded at least ten times. The genes are TRBV11-2 and TRBJ1-5; 8 bases align to TRBD1. The ends lost 5 bases at V and 1 base at J; junction bases unmatched: 13. The CDR3 consists of 18 residues. CDR1 and CDR2 from the germline V gene are SGHAT and FQNNGV. In DNA, the CDR3 is TGTGCCAGCAGCGTCGGGGACAGGACTTTTGGGAGCAATCAGCCCCAGCATTTT. Translating it yields CASSVGDRTFGSNQPQHF.

This clonotype occurred a few times. The rearrangement links TRBV6-2 or TRBV6-3 to TRBJ2-5; D remains unclear. The V end lost 2 bases, the J end lost 0 bases, and 19 bases lay between the germline ends. The CDR3 covers 18 residues. Germline V gene sequence: CDR1 MNHEY, CDR2 SVGEGT. In DNA, the CDR3 is TGTGCCAGCAGTTACCCCATCTCCACCTCCGCTTACCAAGAGACCCAGTACTTC. Translated, it gives CASSYPISTSAYQETQYF.